These 32 T cell receptor beta chains were all obtained from the same sample, sequenced in a study of blood T cell repertoires in COVID-19. Measured with immunoSEQ multiplex PCR; TCRdb has only the in-frame clones, and not every one. Of roughly 280,000 clones in the sample, about 88% were seen once. What was sequenced was PBMCs or T cells enriched from blood (not recorded which). These TCRs come from a woman aged 50 to 60 who had recovered from COVID-19.

Only a few counts were recorded for this clone. The V gene is TRBV14, the J gene TRBJ2-2; tentative D call: TRBD1 (6 bases). Trimming shortened V by 1 base and J by 4 bases, and 10 bases separated the two germline ends. Germline loops: CDR1 SGHDN, CDR2 FVKESK. The CDR3 consists of 15 residues. The CDR3 is CASSQAQGSTGELFF. The CDR3 bases are TGTGCCAGCAGCCAAGCACAGGGATCCACCGGGGAGCTGTTTTTT. Supplemented by reference TRBV14 and TRBJ2-2, the full variable domain reads EAGVTQFPSHSVIEKGQTVTLRCDPISGHDNLYWYRRVMGKEIKFLLHFVKESKQDESGMPNNRFLAERTGGTYSTLKVQPAELEDSGVYFCASSQAQGSTGELFFGEGSRLTVL.

This chain links TRBV19 with TRBJ2-2; D uncertain. Trimming left V 4 bases short and J 7 bases short, with 4 bases between. CDR1 and CDR2 (germline): LNHDA, SQIVND (reference sequence). This CDR3 has 11 residues. The CDR3 spells CASSTFGELFF. The CDR3 DNA sequence: TGTGCCAGTAGTACCTTCGGGGAGCTGTTTTTT.

This clone was observed a handful of times. V usage is TRBV6-5 and J usage is TRBJ1-6; 7 positions match TRBD1. V was clipped by 5 bases and J by 12 bases; unmatched bases: 13. Germline V CDR1 and CDR2: MNHEY, SVGAGI. The CDR3 is 15 residues long. The CDR3 sequence: CASSLNRDRFQPLHF. The DNA for the CDR3 is TGTGCCAGCAGTCTCAACCGGGACAGATTTCAACCCCTCCACTTT.

J is TRBJ2-7 and V is TRBV5-1, with D unclear. Trimming pared 0 bases from V and 6 bases from J, leaving 7 bases between. Germline loops: CDR1 SGHRS, CDR2 YFSETQ. This CDR3 has 12 residues. The CDR3 is CASSLDYGEQYF. The CDR3 DNA reads as TGCGCCAGCAGCTTGGACTATGGCGAGCAGTACTTC.

This sequence joins TRBV7-2 and TRBJ2-7; the match to TRBD1 covers 7 bases. V trimming: 6 bases; J trimming: 0 bases; junction bases outside the gene matches: 5. CDR1 is SGHTA, CDR2 FQGNSA, per germline. The CDR3 contains 14 residues. The CDR3 region is CASSPTGSSYEQYF. The DNA of the CDR3 is TGTGCCAGCAGTCCGACAGGGAGCTCCTACGAGCAGTACTTC. The whole variable domain, filled in from reference TRBV7-2 and TRBJ2-7, reads GAGVSQSPSNKVTEKGKDVELRCDPISGHTALYWYRQSLGQGLEFLIYFQGNSAPDKSGLPSDRFSAERTGGSVSTLTIQRTQQEDSAVYLCASSPTGSSYEQYFGPGTRLTVT.

The chain recombines TRBV6-1 with TRBJ2-1; the match to TRBD2 covers 9 bases. The J segment lost 12 bases and the V segment lost 1 base, leaving 7 bases of the junction unmatched. CDR3 length: 14 residues. Germline values: CDR1 MNHNS, CDR2 SASEGT. The DNA of the CDR3 is TGTGCCAGCAGTGAAGGAGGTAGCGGGAGCTGGCAGTTCTTC. It yields the protein CASSEGGSGSWQFF.

The chain employs TRBV9 and TRBJ2-7; D remains unclear. This CDR3 region has 11 residues. Germline V lookup: CDR1 SGDLS, CDR2 YYNGEE. Trimming left V 6 bases short and J 0 bases short, with 4 bases between. The CDR3 nucleotides read TGTGCCAGCACTTCCTCCTACGAGCAGTACTTC. The encoded protein is CASTSSYEQYF.

This chain connects TRBV19 to TRBJ2-4; 7 bases map to TRBD1. With 3 bases clipped from V and 12 bases from J, the junction kept 8 bases outside the gene matches. This CDR3 is 13 amino acids long. The V gene's germline CDR1 is LNHDA and CDR2 SQIVND (reference sequence). The CDR3 sequence is CASSILRDRTQYF. DNA for the CDR3: TGTGCCAGTAGTATTTTACGGGACAGAACTCAGTACTTC.

The chain uses TRBV9 and TRBJ2-5; 10 bases align to TRBD1. After removal of 0 bases from V and 5 bases from J, the junction contained 7 bases not matched to a gene. Germline assignment: CDR1 SGDLS and CDR2 YYNGEE. The CDR3 runs 16 residues. Written as DNA, the CDR3 is TGTGCCAGCAGCGTAGGACAGGGGGCTGGTTCGGAGACCCAGTACTTC. This encodes CASSVGQGAGSETQYF.

The chain combines TRBV5-1 with TRBJ2-7; TRBD2 aligns across 10 bases. V was clipped by 7 bases and J by 2 bases; unmatched bases: 6. Per the germline V gene, CDR1 is SGHRS and CDR2 is YFSETQ. This CDR3 has 14 residues. The CDR3, as DNA: TGCGCCAGCTCCACAGCGGGAGGGCCCTACGAGCAGTACTTC. Translating gives CASSTAGGPYEQYF.

V and J are TRBV28 and TRBJ2-7; 10 nucleotides match TRBD1. The length of the CDR3 is 15 residues. Germline lookup yields CDR1 MDHEN and CDR2 SYDVKM. Trimming at V came to 7 bases and at J to 3 bases, leaving 9 bases not matched to a gene. This CDR3 is CASITPGTGVYEQYF. The CDR3, as DNA: TGTGCCAGCATCACGCCAGGGACAGGGGTCTACGAGCAGTACTTC.

J is TRBJ1-2 and V is TRBV4-2, with 7 bases matching TRBD1. The CDR3 runs 15 residues. Trimming removed 1 base from V and 7 bases from J; junction bases left unmatched: 9. Per germline, CDR1 LGHNA and CDR2 YNFKEQ. CDR3 loop: CASSQVDNRGGGYTF. CDR3 nucleotides: TGTGCCAGCAGCCAAGTCGATAACAGGGGCGGTGGCTACACCTTC.

This sequence joins TRBV3-1 (or the pseudogene TRBV3-2) and TRBJ1-3; the match to TRBD1 covers 7 bases. Germline values: CDR1 LGHDT, CDR2 YNNKEL (reference sequence). CDR3 size: 15 residues. Trimming took 6 bases from V and 1 from J; bases not matched to a gene: 6. The chain's CDR3 is CASRRGQQSGNTIYF. The CDR3 DNA is TGTGCCAGCAGACGGGGACAGCAGTCTGGAAACACCATATATTTT.

This chain joins TRBV28 and TRBJ2-1, with TRBD2 matching 13 bases. The CDR3 has 16 residues. V shed 3 bases and J 7 bases; nucleotides not matched to a gene: 6. Germline CDR1 is MDHEN and CDR2 is SYDVKM. The chain's CDR3 is CASSFTSGRGMNEQFF. The CDR3 DNA reads TGTGCCAGCAGTTTTACTAGCGGGAGGGGGATGAATGAGCAGTTCTTC.

J is TRBJ1-3 and V is TRBV28; no definite D call. The germline V gene encodes CDR1 MDHEN and CDR2 SYDVKM. CDR3 length equals 15 residues. V lost 7 bases and J 0 bases, leaving 13 bases between the germline ends. The CDR3 protein is CASNRDTTSGNTIYF. Here the CDR3 DNA reads TGTGCCAGCAACAGAGACACGACCTCTGGAAACACCATATATTTT.

The CDR3 spells CASSPSGTVNSPLHF. Here the CDR3 DNA reads TGTGCCAGCAGCCCCTCCGGGACAGTTAATTCACCCCTCCACTTT. The V call is TRBV9, the J call TRBJ1-6; 7 bases map to TRBD1. Trimming at V came to 4 bases and at J to 6 bases, leaving 7 bases not matched to a gene. Per germline, CDR1 SGDLS and CDR2 YYNGEE. This CDR3 is built from 15 residues.

This chain connects TRBV7-2 to TRBJ2-2; TRBD1 might be the D (7 bases). Germline lookup yields CDR1 SGHTA and CDR2 FQGNSA. Trimming removed 1 base from V and 6 bases from J, with 15 bases in between. This CDR3 comprises 16 residues. CDR3 sequence reads: CASSLGGTVNPGELFF. In nucleotides, the CDR3 is TGTGCCAGCAGCTTAGGCGGGACAGTTAATCCCGGGGAGCTGTTTTTT. Filled out from reference TRBV7-2 and TRBJ2-2, the complete variable domain reads GAGVSQSPSNKVTEKGKDVELRCDPISGHTALYWYRQSLGQGLEFLIYFQGNSAPDKSGLPSDRFSAERTGGSVSTLTIQRTQQEDSAVYLCASSLGGTVNPGELFFGEGSRLTVL.

The chain joins TRBV7-9 to TRBJ1-1; 7 nucleotides align to TRBD1. The CDR3 contains 14 residues. In germline, CDR1 is SEHNR, CDR2 FQNEAQ (reference sequence). The V gene end was trimmed by 3 bases and the J gene end by 5 bases; junction bases not matched to a gene: 6. The CDR3 sequence is CASSLKQGRTEAFF. The DNA for the CDR3 is TGTGCCAGCAGCTTGAAACAGGGGAGGACTGAAGCTTTCTTT.

The chain uses TRBV25-1 and TRBJ1-1, with D perhaps TRBD1 (6 bases). V shed 4 bases and J shed 6 bases, with 15 bases lying between them. Germline loops: CDR1 MGHDK, CDR2 SYGVNS. The CDR3 runs 14 residues. This chain's CDR3 is CASSGYTGSAEAFF. CDR3 bases: TGTGCCAGCAGTGGATATACAGGGTCCGCTGAAGCTTTCTTT.

This chain uses TRBV30 with TRBJ2-1; D remains unclear. Trimming pared 1 base from V and 7 bases from J, leaving 8 bases between. The CDR3 sequence is 12 residues long. Germline V gene sequence: CDR1 GTSNPN, CDR2 SVGIG (reference sequence). CDR3 in DNA: TGTGCCTGGAGTGCGGGTGGGAATGAGCAGTTCTTC. This translates into CAWSAGGNEQFF.

The rearrangement uses TRBV19 and TRBJ2-1; the match to TRBD1 covers 11 bases. CDR1 LNHDA and CDR2 SQIVND come from the germline V gene (reference sequence). The CDR3 is 14 amino acids. Trimming at V came to 7 bases and at J to 7 bases, leaving 6 bases not matched to a gene. The CDR3 DNA reads as TGTGCCAGTAAATTGGACAGGGGGCTGAATGAGCAGTTCTTC. Translated: CASKLDRGLNEQFF.

The chain uses TRBV27 and TRBJ1-4, with D possibly matching TRBD1 (6 bases). The CDR3 has 15 residues. Trimming cost V 5 bases and J 7 bases, with 17 bases left between them. From germline, CDR1 is MNHEY and CDR2 SMNVEV (reference sequence). In DNA, the CDR3 is TGTGCCAGCAGTAGAAACAGGGAACCAGGTGAAAAACTGTTTTTT. Protein sequence: CASSRNREPGEKLFF.

The chain uses TRBV12-3 or TRBV12-4 and TRBJ1-1; TRBD1 might be the D (6 bases). The CDR3 sequence is 13 residues long. The germline V and J ends were trimmed by 6 bases and 10 bases, with 18 bases remaining between them. The DNA for the CDR3 is TGTGCCAGCAGCGGGGAACAGGGCCGGATAGCTTTCTTT. Protein: CASSGEQGRIAFF.

V usage is TRBV12-5 and J usage is TRBJ2-1, with D unclear. Germline-derived CDR1 and CDR2 are LGHNT and FRNRAP. Between the trimmed V and J ends, which lost 1 base and 3 bases, there was a span of 10 bases. The CDR3 has 15 amino acids. The CDR3 here is CASGLGTNDYNEQFF. CDR3 in DNA: TGTGCTAGTGGTTTGGGCACAAATGACTACAATGAGCAGTTCTTC.

CDR3 residues: CASSPRAFGPAGGYTF. DNA of the CDR3: TGTGCCAGCAGCCCCCGAGCGTTTGGGCCCGCGGGTGGCTACACCTTC. This rearrangement joins TRBV9 to TRBJ1-2, with D unclear. The CDR3 is 16 residues long. CDR1 is SGDLS, CDR2 YYNGEE, per germline. Trimming shortened V by 4 bases and J by 7 bases, and 23 bases separated the two germline ends.

This chain links TRBV6-5 with TRBJ1-3, with TRBD1 identical over 10 bases. Losses at the gene ends were 7 bases for V and 5 bases for J; bases not matched to a gene: 5. CDR3 length: 14 residues. The germline V gene has CDR1 MNHEY and CDR2 SVGAGI. CDR3 DNA: TGTGCCAGCACGTCGGGACAGGGGCGAAACACCATATATTTT. This translates into CASTSGQGRNTIYF.

This sequence joins TRBV6-2 or TRBV6-3 and TRBJ2-1; 8 bases map to TRBD2. Germline loops: CDR1 MNHEY, CDR2 SVGEGT. This CDR3 region has 14 residues. V gave up 0 bases and J gave up 7 bases; unmatched junction bases: 2. The chain's CDR3 is CASSYSGRANEQFF. DNA of the CDR3: TGTGCCAGCAGTTACTCCGGGAGGGCGAATGAGCAGTTCTTC.

The chain combines TRBV27 with TRBJ2-6; possible D gene TRBD1, 5 bases. Trimming took off 3 bases at V and 4 bases at J, with 13 bases between the two ends. The CDR3 is made up of 16 amino acids. CDR1 and CDR2 (germline): MNHEY, SMNVEV (reference sequence). The chain's CDR3 is CASSLARATGANVLTF. The DNA of the CDR3 is TGTGCCAGCAGTTTGGCCAGGGCGACAGGGGCCAACGTCCTGACTTTC.

The rearrangement joins TRBV28 to TRBJ2-1; maybe TRBD2 (6 bases). This CDR3 spans 15 amino acids. CDR1 and CDR2 (germline): MDHEN, SYDVKM. Trimming left V 6 bases short and J 6 bases short, with 18 bases between. CDR3 sequence: CASSLRLVSVNEQFF. CDR3 bases: TGTGCCAGCAGCCTCCGACTAGTTTCGGTCAATGAGCAGTTCTTC. Drawing the rest from reference TRBV28 and TRBJ2-1, the complete variable domain is DVKVTQSSRYLVKRTGEKVFLECVQDMDHENMFWYRQDPGLGLRLIYFSYDVKMKEKGDIPEGYSVSREKKERFSLILESASTNQTSMYLCASSLRLVSVNEQFFGPGTRLTVL.

The V and J genes are TRBV7-2 and TRBJ1-3, with unresolved D. This CDR3 has 14 residues. The germline V gene encodes CDR1 SGHTA and CDR2 FQGNSA. The ends were cut back, 1 base at V and 0 bases at J, with 4 bases in the middle. The CDR3 nucleotides are TGTGCCAGCAGCTTAGGGAGCTCTGGAAACACCATATATTTT. Translation: CASSLGSSGNTIYF.

Only one count was recorded for this clone. The chain couples TRBV24-1 to TRBJ2-5; TRBD2 agrees at 10 bases. The CDR3 consists of 16 residues. The V gene end was trimmed by 3 bases and the J gene end by 0 bases; junction bases not matched to a gene: 3. Looked up from germline, CDR1 is KGHDR and CDR2 is SFDVKD. The CDR3 coding sequence is TGTGCCACCAGTGATCGGCTAGCGGGAGACCAAGAGACCCAGTACTTC. This translates into CATSDRLAGDQETQYF.

CDR3: CASSLKSETGDQPQHF. CDR3 DNA: TGTGCCAGCAGCTTGAAGTCCGAGACAGGGGACCAGCCCCAGCATTTT. The chain has TRBV5-7 and TRBJ1-5; 8 nucleotides match TRBD1. TRBV5-7 is classed as an ORF, of uncertain function. There are 16 residues in the CDR3. V trimming: 1 base; J trimming: 7 bases; junction bases outside the gene matches: 10.